This TCR beta chain was obtained from a study of shared clonotypes between healthy human individuals. Study-level points and caveats: The sharing of 4% to 5.5% of naive CD4 clonotypes was seen across a handful of donors.

Germline lookup yields CDR1 MDHEN and CDR2 SYDVKM. The CDR3 length is 16 residues. The J segment lost 7 bases and the V segment lost 3 bases, leaving 7 bases of the junction unmatched. Donors were healthy HIV-negative adults without recently reported acute infections or vaccinations. Those who donated, Caucasian adults without exception, all lived in Nashville, Tennessee. Concerning this clone: Its target is not known.

Assay execution took place at the deep level. Produced via immunoSEQ multiplex PCR; TCRdb's table is partial and in-frame only. Of roughly 700,000 clones listed, 74% are singletons. The source of this sequence is a woman in her twenties or thirties in good health. The sequenced sample was memory CD4+ T cells sorted from blood. Subset indicated: CD45RA-negative fraction. The chain has TRBV28 and TRBJ1-4; 11 bases align to TRBD1. CDR3 nucleotide sequence: TGTGCCAGCAGTTTCTCTTACGGGACAGGGGGTGAAAAACTGTTTTTT. This encodes CASSFSYGTGGEKLFF.